Presented here are 14 T cell receptor beta chains from one specimen sequenced in a study of Tregs in tolerant kidney transplant recipients. Sequencing used immunoSEQ multiplex PCR; TCRdb keeps in-frame clones, though not all of them. The table records about 87,000 clones, 90% to 95% of them present only once. The specimen was CD4+ T cells from blood, collected before the transplant. Receptors were obtained from a human donor who received a combined kidney and bone marrow transplant.

This clone was recorded a few times. CDR3 sequence reads: CASRPGQTSGNTIYF. CDR3 bases: TGTGCCAGCAGGCCGGGACAGACCTCTGGAAACACCATATATTTT. This chain connects TRBV2 to TRBJ1-3, with 7 nucleotides matching TRBD1. With 6 bases clipped from V and 0 bases from J, the junction kept 5 bases outside the gene matches. The CDR3 runs 15 residues. CDR1 and CDR2 (germline): SNHLY, FYNNEI.

V and J are TRBV7-9 and TRBJ2-1, with a possible D match to TRBD2 (6 bases). This CDR3 contains 15 residues. Between the trimmed V and J ends, which lost 7 bases and 4 bases, there was a span of 17 bases. Germline V gene data show CDR1 as SEHNR and CDR2 as FQNEAQ (reference sequence). The CDR3 here is CASTPRGNPYNEQFF. In DNA form, the CDR3 reads TGTGCCAGCACCCCTCGGGGGAACCCGTACAATGAGCAGTTCTTC.

The chain joins TRBV18 to TRBJ2-1; a possible D gene is TRBD1 (6 bases). The germline V and J ends were trimmed by 3 bases and 3 bases, with 9 bases remaining between them. Germline CDR1 and CDR2: KGHSH and LQKENI. This CDR3 has 14 residues. CDR3 sequence: CASSPAGVYNEQFF. CDR3 sequence (DNA): TGTGCCAGCTCACCGGCAGGGGTCTACAATGAGCAGTTCTTC. Variable domain in full (rest from reference TRBV18 and TRBJ2-1): NAGVMQNPRHLVRRRGQEARLRCSPMKGHSHVYWYRQLPEEGLKFMVYLQKENIIDESGMPKERFSAEFPKEGPSILRIQQVVRGDSAAYFCASSPAGVYNEQFFGPGTRLTVL.

The CDR3 loop is CASSDLLVIVEAFF. Here the CDR3 DNA reads TGTGCCAGCAGTGATTTATTAGTTATAGTTGAAGCTTTCTTT. The chain uses TRBV6-1 and TRBJ1-1; D gene uncertain. Germline loops: CDR1 MNHNS, CDR2 SASEGT. V gave up 3 bases and J gave up 7 bases, with 15 bases separating them. The CDR3 has 14 amino acids.

The CDR3 nucleotides read TGTGCCACCAAAGCGGAAGGAGATACGCAGTATTTT. Translated, it gives CATKAEGDTQYF. The chain uses TRBV7-7 and TRBJ2-3; D may be TRBD2 (5 bases). The CDR3 has 12 amino acids. The ends were cut back, 10 bases at V and 5 bases at J, with 13 bases in the middle. CDR1 and CDR2 from the germline V gene are SSHAT and FNYEAQ (reference sequence).

The chain employs TRBV30 and TRBJ2-3; D possibly corresponds to TRBD2 (5 bases). The CDR3 is 15 residues long. Trimming removed 7 bases from V and 2 bases from J, with 19 bases in between. CDR1 GTSNPN and CDR2 SVGIG come from the germline V gene (reference sequence). In nucleotides, the CDR3 is TGTGCCTCTAATAGCTTCGGGGATTTCACAGATACGCAGTATTTT. Residues: CASNSFGDFTDTQYF.

This clone is medium-sized within its sample. The V call is TRBV7-2, the J call TRBJ1-3; the match to TRBD1 covers 7 bases. This CDR3 is built from 15 residues. The germline gives CDR1 SGHTA, CDR2 FQGNSA. J was trimmed by 2 bases and V by 2 bases; bases with no gene match: 3. DNA of the CDR3: TGTGCCAGCAGCTTAATTACAGGGGCTGGAAACACCATATATTTT. Its protein is CASSLITGAGNTIYF.

This rearrangement joins TRBV30 to TRBJ1-5; a weak D match, TRBD1 (6 bases). This CDR3 contains 15 residues. Trimming pared 2 bases from V and 6 bases from J, leaving 17 bases between. Germline V gene sequence: CDR1 GTSNPN, CDR2 SVGIG (reference sequence). CDR3 in DNA: TGTGCCTGGAGTCCCCGGGCCAGGGGCAGTCAGCCCCAGCATTTT. Amino acid sequence: CAWSPRARGSQPQHF.

This clone has more than one count but fewer than ten. This chain connects TRBV2 to TRBJ1-5; D not resolved. The germline V and J ends were trimmed by 3 bases and 11 bases, with 11 bases remaining between them. Germline lookup yields CDR1 SNHLY and CDR2 FYNNEI. The CDR3 length is 12 residues. The CDR3 reads CASSDVSPAQHF. The CDR3 nucleotides read TGTGCCAGCAGTGACGTCTCTCCCGCCCAGCATTTT.

This rearrangement joins TRBV10-3 to TRBJ2-3; tentatively, D is TRBD1 (6 bases). Germline loops: CDR1 ENHRY, CDR2 SYGVKD. V was pared by 7 bases and J by 1 base, with 18 bases between. The CDR3 consists of 16 residues. CDR3 coding DNA: TGTGCCATCAACCCTTCAGGGGCCCTGGGCACAGATACGCAGTATTTT. Protein: CAINPSGALGTDTQYF.

This chain joins TRBV5-4 and TRBJ2-7, with D unclear. Trimming removed 0 bases at V and 3 bases at J, with 13 bases between. CDR1 SGHNT and CDR2 YYREEE come from the germline V gene (reference sequence). There are 15 residues in the CDR3. This chain's CDR3 is CASSLGAVSNYEQYF. The CDR3 DNA is TGTGCCAGCAGCTTGGGTGCGGTGTCGAACTACGAGCAGTACTTC.

This chain connects TRBV5-5 to TRBJ2-7; perhaps TRBD1 as D (6 bases). Germline V gene data show CDR1 as SGHKS and CDR2 as YYEKEE (reference sequence). The V end lost 0 bases, the J end lost 2 bases, and 9 bases lay between the germline ends. This CDR3 is 14 amino acids long. The CDR3 sequence: CASSLVQGPYEQYF. DNA for the CDR3: TGTGCCAGCAGCTTGGTACAGGGCCCCTACGAGCAGTACTTC.

In the case of this clone: A read error may account for a junction end that differs from germline. Other nucleotide sequences in the sample specify the same CDR3. The gene calls are TRBV7-3 and TRBJ1-6; the D is unclear. CDR3 size: 15 residues. The germline gives CDR1 SGHTA, CDR2 FQGTGA. The CDR3 protein is CASSSSSSYNSPLHF. CDR3 in DNA: TGTGCCAGCAGCTCATCGAGCTCCTATAATTCCCCCCTCCACTTT.

The chain carries TRBV19 and TRBJ2-4, with D possibly matching TRBD2 (5 bases). The CDR3 contains 15 residues. The germline gives CDR1 LNHDA, CDR2 SQIVND (reference sequence). Trimming cost V 3 bases and J 3 bases, with 12 bases left between them. The CDR3 is CASSIPGIGKNIQYF. The DNA for the CDR3 is TGTGCCAGTAGTATCCCGGGGATCGGCAAAAACATTCAGTACTTC.